The entry that follows covers one TCR beta chain sequence. Antigen specificity is unknown. The entirety of the isolated RNA underwent reverse transcription, so expressed TCRB transcripts were sequenced. The table came from immunoSEQ multiplex PCR; TCRdb's copy has only in-frame clones and leaves some out. The sample lists approximately 260,000 clones; roughly 22% were seen once. The source of the sample is a study of beta chain features in type 1 diabetes. The V end lost 0 bases, the J end lost 2 bases, and 10 bases lay between the germline ends. Germline CDR1 is LNHNV and CDR2 is YYDKDF (reference sequence). This CDR3 comprises 15 residues. Study-level findings and limits: TCRB CDR3s were moderately but significantly shorter in Type 1 diabetes patients in all four CD4+ subsets. Whether TCRB rearrangement is influenced by HLA type was left unresolved in this analysis.

This TCR derives from a woman aged 40 to 50 with type 1 diabetes. The rearrangement links TRBV15 to TRBJ2-5; D might be TRBD2 (6 bases). Sequenced material: naive CD4+ T cells from blood. CDR3 coding DNA: TGTGCCACCAGCAGAGAGGGGACTTTACAAGAGACCCAGTACTTC. The encoded protein is CATSREGTLQETQYF.